Shown below are 28 T cell receptor beta chains from a single sample sequenced in a study of monozygotic twins with inflammatory bowel disease (dated by TCRdb to between 2018 and 2021). The protocol used for the library was 5' RACE. Sequencing was performed on an Illumina HiSeq 2500. Following TCRdb reprocessing, every CDR3 protein sequence forms one entry, and DNA is not provided. This sample's table lists over 350,000 distinct CDR3 sequences. The ten largest clones capture 2.5% to 3% of the sample. Source material: blood. The receptors stem from a human donor with ulcerative colitis or Crohn's disease, or a healthy co-twin of an affected twin (not recorded which).

This rearrangement joins TRBV5-1 to TRBJ2-7; TCRdb proposes TRBD2, but this gene call is untestable without DNA. The V gene's germline CDR1 is SGHRS and CDR2 YFSETQ. The CDR3 length is 14 residues. The CDR3: CASSLVGTNYEQYF.

V and J are TRBV20-1 and TRBJ1-1; without DNA, the TCRdb call of TRBD1 cannot be checked. This CDR3 region has 14 residues. Germline V gives CDR1 DFQATT, CDR2 SNEGSKA (reference sequence). CDR3 residues: CSARDPGQNTEAFF.

The genes are TRBV20-1 and TRBJ2-7; without DNA, the TCRdb call of TRBD1 cannot be checked. CDR1 is DFQATT, CDR2 SNEGSKA, per germline (reference sequence). The CDR3 has 13 residues. The CDR3 spells CSAKRGGEDEQYF.

V and J are TRBV29-1 and TRBJ1-3. Germline CDR1 and CDR2: SQVTM and ANQGSEA. This CDR3 has 11 amino acids. CDR3 amino acids: CSAETGNTIYF.

J is TRBJ1-2 and V is TRBV13; the TCRdb D gene call, TRBD1, has no DNA to confirm it. This CDR3 is built from 15 residues. Germline CDR1 and CDR2: PRHDT and FYEKMQ (reference sequence). The CDR3 sequence is CASSLGRQGRYGYTF.

V gene TRBV12-3 or TRBV12-4 combines with J gene TRBJ2-4; TCRdb selects TRBD1, and the lack of DNA leaves this call unchecked. The CDR3 has 14 residues. The CDR3 sequence is CATGRLEDKNIQYF.

V and J are TRBV6-1 and TRBJ2-3. There are 14 residues in the CDR3. The germline gives CDR1 MNHNS, CDR2 SASEGT. The CDR3 region is CASPTGNSTDTQYF.

CDR3 sequence: CASSLNPSGGYDTQYF. The chain carries TRBV28 and TRBJ2-3; TCRdb indicates TRBD2, and absent DNA this call remains unverified. This CDR3 comprises 16 residues. CDR1 is MDHEN and CDR2 is SYDVKM in the germline V gene.

The chain employs TRBV14 and TRBJ2-5; the D call from TCRdb, TRBD1, cannot be confirmed without DNA. The V gene's germline CDR1 is SGHDN and CDR2 FVKESK. The CDR3 runs 16 residues. The CDR3 loop is CASSHRGANTRGTQYF.

This chain joins TRBV19 and TRBJ1-4. Germline CDR1 LNHDA, CDR2 SQIVND (reference sequence). The CDR3 consists of 15 residues. CDR3: CASSLPGSGNEKLFF.

The gene calls are TRBV7-2 and TRBJ2-1. The germline V gene encodes CDR1 SGHTA and CDR2 FQGNSA. CDR3 length: 13 amino acids. CDR3 amino acids: CASSLITYNEQFF.

The genes are TRBV27 and TRBJ2-3; the D call from TCRdb, TRBD2, cannot be confirmed without DNA. The CDR3 covers 14 residues. Germline V gene data show CDR1 as MNHEY and CDR2 as SMNVEV (reference sequence). CDR3 sequence reads: CASSPVESSHTQYF.

The chain couples TRBV18 to TRBJ1-5; the TCRdb call, TRBD1, lacks DNA for checking. Germline lookup yields CDR1 KGHSH and CDR2 LQKENI. CDR3 length equals 15 residues. This chain's CDR3 is CASSFSGPPGEPQHF. The full variable domain, completed using reference TRBV18 and TRBJ1-5, is NAGVMQNPRHLVRRRGQEARLRCSPMKGHSHVYWYRQLPEEGLKFMVYLQKENIIDESGMPKERFSAEFPKEGPSILRIQQVVRGDSAAYFCASSFSGPPGEPQHFGDGTRLSIL.

The J gene is TRBJ2-3, the V gene TRBV10-3; absent DNA, TCRdb's TRBD2 call cannot be checked. The CDR3 contains 18 residues. Per germline, CDR1 ENHRY and CDR2 SYGVKD. This CDR3 is CAISGSLGTSGGADTQYF.

The rearrangement links TRBV18 to TRBJ2-5. Germline assignment: CDR1 KGHSH and CDR2 LQKENI. CDR3 size: 14 residues. The CDR3 reads CASSANAGLETQYF.

The chain joins TRBV7-3 to TRBJ2-1; as DNA is missing, the TRBD2 call by TCRdb cannot be tested. CDR3 length: 15 residues. Germline V gene sequence: CDR1 SGHTA, CDR2 FQGTGA. The CDR3: CASSPLAGGFNEQFF.

The chain joins TRBV12-3 or TRBV12-4 to TRBJ2-7; the D call from TCRdb, TRBD1, cannot be confirmed without DNA. This CDR3 is 16 amino acids long. CDR3 protein: CASSLSPTGYSYEQYF.

This chain uses TRBV20-1 with TRBJ2-1; TCRdb selects TRBD1, and the lack of DNA leaves this call unchecked. From germline, CDR1 is DFQATT and CDR2 SNEGSKA (reference sequence). This CDR3 has 14 amino acids. This CDR3 reads CSAQTGIRYNEQFF.

The V and J genes are TRBV27 and TRBJ1-1; TCRdb selects TRBD1, and the lack of DNA leaves this call unchecked. Germline V gives CDR1 MNHEY, CDR2 SMNVEV (reference sequence). The CDR3 is 15 amino acids. The CDR3 here is CASSLLPQGATEAFF.

CDR3 residues: CASSKTGTGRGQETQYF. The chain couples TRBV5-1 to TRBJ2-5; TCRdb designates TRBD1, a call that cannot be tested without DNA. The CDR3 is 17 amino acids. Germline V CDR1 and CDR2: SGHRS, YFSETQ. Full variable domain (remainder filled in from reference TRBV5-1 and TRBJ2-5): KAGVTQTPRYLIKTRGQQVTLSCSPISGHRSVSWYQQTPGQGLQFLFEYFSETQRNKGNFPGRFSGRQFSNSRSEMNVSTLELGDSALYLCASSKTGTGRGQETQYFGPGTRLLVL.

This sequence joins TRBV6-2 or TRBV6-3 and TRBJ1-5. This CDR3 has 15 amino acids. In germline, CDR1 is MNHEY, CDR2 SVGEGT. CDR3: CASSYGGLSNQPQHF.

This chain connects TRBV3-1 to TRBJ2-5; TCRdb's assignment of TRBD1 cannot be checked, as there is no DNA. Germline V lookup: CDR1 LGHDT, CDR2 YNNKEL (reference sequence). The CDR3 spans 16 residues. The CDR3 sequence is CASSLGVGPPQETQYF.

V usage is TRBV6-5 and J usage is TRBJ1-1; lacking DNA, the TRBD1 call made by TCRdb goes unchecked. In germline, CDR1 is MNHEY, CDR2 SVGAGI. CDR3 length: 15 residues. CDR3: CASSYSGQGGTEAFF.

V is TRBV5-1 and J is TRBJ1-5. There are 13 residues in the CDR3. Germline V lookup: CDR1 SGHRS, CDR2 YFSETQ. CDR3 residues: CASSVMSNQPQHF.

The chain combines TRBV4-2 with TRBJ2-7; the TCRdb D gene call, TRBD1, has no DNA to confirm it. Germline V gene sequence: CDR1 LGHNA, CDR2 YNFKEQ. The CDR3 is 15 amino acids. The CDR3 is CASSVGGVYSYEQYF.

CDR3 sequence: CASSQVSHEQYF. The chain combines TRBV3-1 with TRBJ2-7. The CDR3 has 12 residues. In germline, CDR1 is LGHDT, CDR2 YNNKEL (reference sequence).

The chain is built from TRBV7-2 and TRBJ1-4; without DNA, the TCRdb call of TRBD1 cannot be checked. Germline V CDR1 and CDR2: SGHTA, FQGNSA. The CDR3 sequence is 16 residues long. The CDR3 sequence: CASSLDRGVVNEKLFF.

The V and J genes are TRBV29-1 and TRBJ2-2. CDR3 length equals 12 residues. Germline CDR1 reads SQVTM; CDR2 reads ANQGSEA. Here the CDR3 reads CSGIRRPGELFF.